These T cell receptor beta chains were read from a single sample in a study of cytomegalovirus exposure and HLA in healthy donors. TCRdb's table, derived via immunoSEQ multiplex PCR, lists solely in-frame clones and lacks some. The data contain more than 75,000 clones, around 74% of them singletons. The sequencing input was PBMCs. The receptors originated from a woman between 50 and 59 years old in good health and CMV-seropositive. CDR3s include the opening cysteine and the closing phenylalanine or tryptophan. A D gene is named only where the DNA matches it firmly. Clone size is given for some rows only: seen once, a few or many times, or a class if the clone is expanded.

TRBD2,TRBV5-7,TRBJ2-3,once,TGTGCCAGCAGCTGGATAGCTAGCGGGAGCGGCACAGATACGCAGTATTTT,CASSWIASGSGTDTQYF
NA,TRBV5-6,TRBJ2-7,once,TGTGCCAGCAGCCCCTCTGGAGTAGGACTCTCCTACGAGCAGTACTTC,CASSPSGVGLSYEQYF
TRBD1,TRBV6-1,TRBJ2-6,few,TGTGCCATACTGGACAGGCGGTCTGGGGCCAACGTCCTGACTTTC,CAILDRRSGANVLTF
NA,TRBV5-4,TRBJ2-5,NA,TGTGCCAGCAGCTTGGGGGCTAGGGGGGGACAAGAGCAGTACTTC,CASSLGARGGQEQYF
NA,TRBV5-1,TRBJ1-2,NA,TGCGCCAGCAGCTCGGACAGCAACTATGGCTACACCTTC,CASSSDSNYGYTF
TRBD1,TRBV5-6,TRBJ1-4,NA,TGTGCCAGCAGCTTGGCCCCGGGACAGGGAACGGAACTGTTTTTT,CASSLAPGQGTELFF
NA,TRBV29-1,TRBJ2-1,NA,TGCAGCGTTGAATCTGCGGAATACAATGAGCAGTTCTTC,CSVESAEYNEQFF
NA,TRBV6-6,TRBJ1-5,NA,TGTGCCAGCAGCCCACCGACACCGAGCAATCAGCCCCAGCATTTT,CASSPPTPSNQPQHF
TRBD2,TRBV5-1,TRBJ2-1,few,TGCGCCAGCAGCCAGGCGGGGGGGCGATCCTCCCTAAACAATGAGCAGTTCTTC,CASSQAGGRSSLNNEQFF
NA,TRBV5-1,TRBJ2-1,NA,TGCGCCAGCAGCTACAGGGATGAGCAGTTCTTC,CASSYRDEQFF
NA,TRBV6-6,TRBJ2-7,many,TGTGCCAGCGCCGAGCTAAGCTCCTACGAGCAGTACTTC,CASAELSSYEQYF
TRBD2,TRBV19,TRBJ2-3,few,TGTGCCAGTAGTATTGGGGAGGGCCATGATACGCAGTATTTT,CASSIGEGHDTQYF
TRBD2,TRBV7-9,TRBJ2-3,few,TGTGCCAGCAGCTTAGAGCGGGACACAGATACGCAGTATTTT,CASSLERDTDTQYF
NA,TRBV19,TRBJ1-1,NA,TGTGCCACGGCGGGGAGGTCTGAAGCTTTCTTT,CATAGRSEAFF
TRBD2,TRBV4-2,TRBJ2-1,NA,TGTGCCAGCAGCCAGGCGGGAGGGCCAGAGGGCAATGAGCAGTTCTTC,CASSQAGGPEGNEQFF
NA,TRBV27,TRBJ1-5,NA,TGTGCCAGCAGTTCCCCAGATTTCTCTCAGCCCCAGCATTTT,CASSSPDFSQPQHF
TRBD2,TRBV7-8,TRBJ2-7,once,TGTGCCAGCAGCTTAGCGCGGGCGGGAGCGGGCTACGAGCAGTACTTC,CASSLARAGAGYEQYF
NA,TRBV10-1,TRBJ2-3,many,TGCGCCAGCAGTGAGTCGGAGGGGGATACGCAGTATTTT,CASSESEGDTQYF
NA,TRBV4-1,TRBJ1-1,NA,TGCGCCAGCAGCCAAGACCATGGACAGCTTATTAACACTGAAGCTTTCTTT,CASSQDHGQLINTEAFF
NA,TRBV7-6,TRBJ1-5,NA,TGTGCCAGCAGCCTCGGTCCTAATCAGCCCCAGCATTTT,CASSLGPNQPQHF
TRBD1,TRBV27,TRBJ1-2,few,TGTGCCAGCAGTTTAAGACCAGGGGGCGCTGGCTACACCTTC,CASSLRPGGAGYTF
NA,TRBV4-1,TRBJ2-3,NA,TGCGCCAGCAGCCAACGGGAGCGCGGTTCAGATACGCAGTATTTT,CASSQRERGSDTQYF
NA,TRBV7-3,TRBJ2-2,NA,TGTGCCAGCAGCTTGCGAACCGGGGAGCTGTTTTTT,CASSLRTGELFF
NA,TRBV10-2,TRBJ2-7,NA,TGCGCCAGCAGCAAGGGGGTAGTTCCGGCGTACGAGCAGTACTTC,CASSKGVVPAYEQYF
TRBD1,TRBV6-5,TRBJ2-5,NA,TGTGCCAGCCGAAAACTAGGGACAGTAGAGACCCAGTACTTC,CASRKLGTVETQYF
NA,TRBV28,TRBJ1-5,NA,TGTGCCAGCAGCCTGGGGGCATTTCAGCCCCAGCATTTT,CASSLGAFQPQHF
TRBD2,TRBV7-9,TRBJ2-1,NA,TGTGCCAGCAGCACCCCCGGACTAGCGAGGAATGAGCAGTTCTTC,CASSTPGLARNEQFF
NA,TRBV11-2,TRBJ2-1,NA,TGTGCCAGCAGCTTCGCCCAGCGGAGCTACAATGAGCAGTTCTTC,CASSFAQRSYNEQFF
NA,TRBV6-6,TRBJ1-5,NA,TGTGCCAGCAGTTACTCCGGGGGGGCGGGTCAGCCCCAGCATTTT,CASSYSGGAGQPQHF
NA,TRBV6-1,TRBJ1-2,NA,TGTGCCAGCAGTGAACAACAGGGCGACTATGGCTACACCTTC,CASSEQQGDYGYTF
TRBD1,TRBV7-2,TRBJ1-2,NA,TGTGCCAGCAGCCCCAGACAGGGTCTTAACTATGGCTACACCTTC,CASSPRQGLNYGYTF
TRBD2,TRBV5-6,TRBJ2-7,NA,TGTGCCAGCAGCTTCGGCGGGAGCGACGAGCAGTACTTC,CASSFGGSDEQYF
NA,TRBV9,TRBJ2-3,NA,TGTGCCAGCAGCGTAGGGACCACTAGGTCAGATACGCAGTATTTT,CASSVGTTRSDTQYF
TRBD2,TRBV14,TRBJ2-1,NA,TGTGCCAGCAGCCTCCTCGGGACTAGCGGGACCAATGAGCAGTTCTTC,CASSLLGTSGTNEQFF
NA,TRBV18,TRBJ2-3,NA,TGTGCCAGCTCACCAGGAGGGGCAGATACGCAGTATTTT,CASSPGGADTQYF
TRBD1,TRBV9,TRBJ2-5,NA,TGTGCCAGCAGCGTCACAGGGGCAGTCGAGACCCAGTACTTC,CASSVTGAVETQYF
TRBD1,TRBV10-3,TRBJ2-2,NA,TGTGCCATCAGCCGAACAGGGGACACCGGGGAGCTGTTTTTT,CAISRTGDTGELFF
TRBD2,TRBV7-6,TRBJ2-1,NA,TGTGCCAGCAGCTTAGGGTCTAGCGGGCTTCAGGGGCCCTCCTACAATGAGCAGTTCTTC,CASSLGSSGLQGPSYNEQFF
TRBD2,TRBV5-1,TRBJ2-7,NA,TGCGCCAGCAGTCGAGCGGGATATTACGAGCAGTACTTC,CASSRAGYYEQYF
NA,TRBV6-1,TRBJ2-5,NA,TGTGCCAGCAGTGACTCAGCGCTCCGCCAGACCCAGTACTTC,CASSDSALRQTQYF
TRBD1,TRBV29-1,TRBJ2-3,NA,TGCAGCTTCCGACAGGGCCTCCTAACAGATACGCAGTATTTT,CSFRQGLLTDTQYF
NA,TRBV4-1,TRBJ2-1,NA,TGCGCCAGCAGCCAAGTAGGTACGGTCGCGGCAAATGAGCAGTTCTTC,CASSQVGTVAANEQFF
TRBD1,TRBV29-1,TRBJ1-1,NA,TGCAGCGGCGGGACAGCGAACACTGAAGCTTTCTTT,CSGGTANTEAFF
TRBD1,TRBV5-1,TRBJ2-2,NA,TGCGCCAGCAGCTACACACGGACAGGAGGAAACACCGGGGAGCTGTTTTTT,CASSYTRTGGNTGELFF